What follows is one TCR beta chain and its context. Its binding antigen is unknown. Base qualities are not provided; no much larger clone lies one nucleotide away. The germline V gene encodes CDR1 SGHDT and CDR2 YYEEEE. V and J lose 5 bases and 1 base, and a span of 10 bases separates them. From its cysteine to its phenylalanine, the CDR3 spans 13 amino acids. Only the CDR3 DNA is retained, 39 bases long and in frame from the first base. The entry originates in a study of T cell responses to AZD1222 COVID-19 vaccine (dated by TCRdb to the early 2020s). Notes on the research overall: A total of 233 trial participants underwent TCR sequencing, of whom about 210 received two doses of AZD1222 and around 25 received two doses of the MenACWY control vaccine. Trial participants were enrolled by age into subgroups of 18-55, 56-69 and 70-plus years, and about 150, 27 and 61 TCR-sequenced participants, respectively, were included in these subgroups.

The CDR3 regions of human TCRbeta chains were subjected to immunosequencing. The authors' analysis ran thus. TCRs in the repertoires were matched against a reference library of SARS-CoV-2-specific TCRs that had been generated with the MIRA antigen-specificity platform. Breadth was defined as the fraction of unique TCRs that were SARS-CoV-2-associated, and depth was defined as the fraction of total T cells that were SARS-CoV-2-associated. Using the MIRA data, each spike-specific TCR was mapped to the spike region that the TCR reacts to and placed in a CD4 or CD8 class. Log10-transformed breadth and depth values were compared by one-way ANOVA with Sidak's multiple comparisons tests. TCRdb limited this immuneACCESS table to in-frame rearrangements with V and J called. A share of clones is missing; checked studies link under half to unresolved V genes, and the rest is unexplained. For V, J and clone size, that table is used; D and trimming come from the DNA. A total of over 110,000 clones appear in this sample, 85% to 95% of them only once. The ten largest clonotypes hold less than 9.5% of the sample.

Study-wide findings and limitations: The 56-69-year group was small, and its depth increase did not reach significance, likely because of low power. Epitopes outside the regions mutated in the B.1.351 and B.1.1.7 variants were reportedly recognized by nearly half of the unique spike-specific TCRs. Participants were mostly white British, with more females than males. The authors suggested clonal diversity may have been underestimated. Because no day 14 peak-response samples were available, repertoires were characterized only after the peak T cell response. After two AZD1222 doses, both the breadth and the depth of spike-specific TCRs were significantly higher than at day 0 and than in MenACWY recipients. Conclusions about previously exposed vaccinees were limited because only six AZD1222 recipients were SARS-CoV-2 seropositive at baseline. The whole spike protein was spanned by vaccine-associated CD4 TCRs, and dominant responses were seen in regions 160-218 and 743-854.

Sample time point, as interpreted from the label and publication: about 28 days (+/-7) after the second vaccine dose. Because spike-specific TCR depth and breadth did not differ between the two schedules, AZD1222 recipients who got a second dose at roughly 4 weeks were pooled with those who got a second dose at roughly 12 weeks. Samples from vaccinated people were obtained from the UK trials COV001 and COV002, which included a single-blind randomized controlled phase 2/3 trial of AZD1222 (ChAdOx1 nCoV-19) in healthy adults. Trial participant PBMC samples were collected at day 0 and day 28 after the second dose for TCRbeta chain sequencing.

The rearrangement joined TRBV5-6 to TRBJ2-7; a tentative D call is TRBD2 (6 bases match). This clonotype originated in an adult who received the AZD1222 COVID-19 vaccine. The sample consisted of peripheral blood, taken 28 days after the second AZD1222 dose. The DNA is as follows: TGTGCCAGCAGGTCGCTAGCGTCCTACGAGCAGTACTTC. Its translation is CASRSLASYEQYF.